These 31 T cell receptor beta chains were sequenced from one sample in a study of immune cell composition in non-small cell lung cancer. Assay: immunoSEQ multiplex PCR; the TCRdb copy retains only in-frame clones and omits some. Here the sample spans more than 11,000 clones, more than 65% being singletons. Sequenced input: lung tumor tissue. These receptors all come from a human donor with non-small cell lung cancer.

The rearrangement links TRBV19 to TRBJ2-1; 9 bases are a match to TRBD2. CDR1 and CDR2 from the germline V gene are LNHDA and SQIVND (reference sequence). This CDR3 contains 15 residues. V lost 7 bases, J lost 4 bases, and 8 bases stayed unmatched. The chain's CDR3 is CASKSAGGWYNEQFF. The DNA of the CDR3 is TGTGCCAGTAAGAGCGCGGGAGGGTGGTACAATGAGCAGTTCTTC.

The chain couples TRBV6-1 to TRBJ2-3; no reliable D call. V was shortened by 2 bases and J by 7 bases, with 7 bases between the two germline ends. There are 12 residues in the CDR3. Germline V gene data show CDR1 as MNHNS and CDR2 as SASEGT. DNA of the CDR3: TGTGCCAGCAGTGAAATAGAAAATACGCAGTATTTT. As protein: CASSEIENTQYF.

The J gene is TRBJ2-3, the V gene TRBV30, with no clear D. CDR3 length equals 14 residues. Germline V gives CDR1 GTSNPN, CDR2 SVGIG (reference sequence). Trimming removed 5 bases at V and 1 base at J, with 13 bases between. This CDR3 is CAWGMGAGTDTQYF. The CDR3 DNA sequence: TGTGCCTGGGGAATGGGTGCGGGCACAGATACGCAGTATTTT.

The rearrangement uses TRBV6-1 and TRBJ1-5; 8 nucleotides align to TRBD1. V trimming: 6 bases; J trimming: 2 bases; junction bases outside the gene matches: 6. Germline values: CDR1 MNHNS, CDR2 SASEGT. The CDR3 is made up of 15 amino acids. CDR3 in amino acids: CASRLDRAGNQPQHF. CDR3 nucleotide sequence: TGTGCCAGCAGGCTGGACAGGGCTGGCAATCAGCCCCAGCATTTT.

The V gene is TRBV7-8, the J gene TRBJ2-7, with 13 bases lining up with TRBD2. Germline V gene data show CDR1 as SGHVS and CDR2 as FQNEAQ. The J segment lost 12 bases and the V segment lost 5 bases, leaving 10 bases of the junction unmatched. This CDR3 is built from 14 residues. DNA of the CDR3: TGTGCCAGCAGCGTCTCCGGGGGACTAGCGGGGTTGTACTTC. Translated: CASSVSGGLAGLYF.

The genes are TRBV29-1 and TRBJ2-7, with a possible D match to TRBD2 (6 bases). Germline CDR1 SQVTM, CDR2 ANQGSEA. The V gene lost 5 bases and the J gene lost 3 bases, with 11 bases spanning the gap. The CDR3 totals 12 residues. CDR3 coding DNA: TGCAGCGTTACGGCTAGCGACTACGAGCAGTACTTC. This sequence encodes CSVTASDYEQYF.

Here the CDR3 DNA reads TGTGCCAGTGGGTCCAACTACGAGCAGTACTTC. It specifies CASGSNYEQYF. The chain is built from TRBV27 and TRBJ2-7; D is unclear. CDR3 length equals 11 residues. The germline V gene encodes CDR1 MNHEY and CDR2 SMNVEV (reference sequence). Deletions cut 9 bases from V and 3 bases from J, with 9 bases between.

This clone was seen just once. This chain connects TRBV18 to TRBJ2-1; 8 bases agree with TRBD2. V gave up 3 bases and J gave up 8 bases; unmatched junction bases: 6. Per the germline V gene, CDR1 is KGHSH and CDR2 is LQKENI. The CDR3 is 14 amino acids. The DNA of the CDR3 is TGTGCCAGCTCACCCGGACTAGCATTGGATGAGCAGTTCTTC. Translation gives CASSPGLALDEQFF. Full variable domain (rest looked up from reference TRBV18 and TRBJ2-1): NAGVMQNPRHLVRRRGQEARLRCSPMKGHSHVYWYRQLPEEGLKFMVYLQKENIIDESGMPKERFSAEFPKEGPSILRIQQVVRGDSAAYFCASSPGLALDEQFFGPGTRLTVL.

The V and J genes are TRBV13 and TRBJ2-7; TRBD2 matches 12 bases. Germline V gene sequence: CDR1 PRHDT, CDR2 FYEKMQ (reference sequence). The CDR3 is 14 residues long. V lost 4 bases to trimming and J lost 5 bases; unmatched junction nucleotides: 3. The CDR3 loop reads CASSSRLAGDEQYF. Written as DNA, the CDR3 is TGTGCCAGCAGCTCACGACTAGCGGGAGACGAGCAGTACTTC. Full variable domain (outside the CDR3, taken from reference TRBV13 and TRBJ2-7): AAGVIQSPRHLIKEKRETATLKCYPIPRHDTVYWYQQGPGQDPQFLISFYEKMQSDKGSIPDRFSAQQFSDYHSELNMSSLELGDSALYFCASSSRLAGDEQYFGPGTRLTVT.

This rearrangement joins TRBV28 to TRBJ2-7, with 13 positions matching TRBD2. CDR1 and CDR2 (germline): MDHEN, SYDVKM. J was trimmed by 11 bases and V by 7 bases; bases with no gene match: 14. This CDR3 is 15 amino acids long. CDR3 nucleotides: TGTGCCAGCATTCCGACTAGCGGGAGGTCACCGGCCGAGTACTTC. Translating it yields CASIPTSGRSPAEYF. Variable domain in full (rest from reference TRBV28 and TRBJ2-7): DVKVTQSSRYLVKRTGEKVFLECVQDMDHENMFWYRQDPGLGLRLIYFSYDVKMKEKGDIPEGYSVSREKKERFSLILESASTNQTSMYLCASIPTSGRSPAEYFGPGTRLTVT.

This clone appeared a few times. The chain couples TRBV30 to TRBJ2-7; 8 bases match TRBD2. Looked up from germline, CDR1 is GTSNPN and CDR2 is SVGIG (reference sequence). This CDR3 contains 14 residues. Losses at the gene ends were 6 bases for V and 5 bases for J; bases not matched to a gene: 12. CDR3 DNA: TGTGCCTGCAGAGGACTAGCTTATTTTGACGAGCAGTACTTC. This gives the protein CACRGLAYFDEQYF. Together with reference TRBV30 and TRBJ2-7, the CDR3 gives the full variable domain: SQTIHQWPATLVQPVGSPLSLECTVEGTSNPNLYWYRQAAGRGLQLLFYSVGIGQISSEVPQNLSASRPQDRQFILSSKKLLLSDSGFYLCACRGLAYFDEQYFGPGTRLTVT.

CDR3 protein: CASRRQGGPGELFF. The CDR3 bases are TGTGCCAGCAGACGACAGGGAGGGCCCGGGGAGCTGTTTTTT. The rearrangement uses TRBV6-5 and TRBJ2-2; possibly TRBD1 or TRBD2 for D (7 bases each). Trimming pared 6 bases from V and 6 bases from J, leaving 14 bases between. Looked up from germline, CDR1 is MNHEY and CDR2 is SVGAGI. The CDR3 contains 14 residues.

V gene TRBV27 combines with J gene TRBJ1-5; D not resolved. The CDR3 runs 13 residues. CDR1 is MNHEY and CDR2 is SMNVEV in the germline V gene (reference sequence). Trimming left V 6 bases short and J 11 bases short, with 17 bases between. The CDR3, as DNA: TGTGCCAGCAGCAACAGAGGAAACCGGGCCCAGCATTTT. Translation gives CASSNRGNRAQHF.

V is TRBV11-2 and J is TRBJ2-5; D ambiguous. Trimming shortened V by 3 bases and J by 1 base, and 12 bases separated the two germline ends. Germline lookup yields CDR1 SGHAT and CDR2 FQNNGV. The CDR3 spans 15 residues. The CDR3 here is CASSFEDLFQETQYF. As DNA, the CDR3 is TGTGCCAGCAGCTTTGAGGACCTGTTCCAAGAGACCCAGTACTTC.

J is TRBJ2-3 and V is TRBV11-2; perhaps TRBD2 as D (6 bases). Germline V CDR1 and CDR2: SGHAT, FQNNGV. This CDR3 region has 16 residues. The V and J ends lost 1 base and 1 base respectively, with 12 bases between them. The CDR3 DNA sequence: TGTGCCAGCAGCTTAGCGGGCGGGAAAGGCACAGATACGCAGTATTTT. Protein sequence: CASSLAGGKGTDTQYF.

This clone was picked up a small number of times. V gene TRBV30 combines with J gene TRBJ1-3; maybe TRBD1 (5 bases). The germline V gene has CDR1 GTSNPN and CDR2 SVGIG (reference sequence). Trimming removed 1 base from V and 7 bases from J, with 11 bases in between. CDR3 length equals 13 residues. Here the CDR3 DNA reads TGTGCCTGGAGTGAATCCCGGGACAACACCATATATTTT. It encodes CAWSESRDNTIYF.

This chain links TRBV7-8 with TRBJ1-3; maybe TRBD1 (5 bases). Trimming took off 5 bases at V and 0 bases at J, with 20 bases between the two ends. The CDR3 totals 18 residues. Germline-derived CDR1 and CDR2 are SGHVS and FQNEAQ. The CDR3 DNA sequence: TGTGCCAGCAGCCCAAGGGAAGGGGTTCGAAGCTCTGGAAACACCATATATTTT. This sequence encodes CASSPREGVRSSGNTIYF.

This clone was detected a few times. The chain uses TRBV28 and TRBJ1-1, with D perhaps TRBD1 (6 bases). This CDR3 has 18 amino acids. The V gene's germline CDR1 is MDHEN and CDR2 SYDVKM. The germline V and J ends were trimmed by 3 bases and 4 bases, with 24 bases remaining between them. The CDR3 protein is CASSFAWGAGELGTEAFF. The CDR3 region has the DNA TGTGCCAGCAGTTTCGCCTGGGGGGCGGGGGAGTTGGGCACTGAAGCTTTCTTT.

The rearrangement uses TRBV6-5 and TRBJ2-2; D is unclear. There are 11 residues in the CDR3. CDR1 is MNHEY, CDR2 SVGAGI, per germline. V lost 8 bases to trimming and J lost 6 bases, with 7 bases between them. CDR3 region: CASHGAGELFF. The CDR3 nucleotides read TGTGCCAGCCATGGGGCCGGGGAGCTGTTTTTT.

This clone was counted once. This rearrangement joins TRBV5-1 to TRBJ2-1; 11 nucleotides line up with TRBD2. The CDR3 length is 16 residues. V was clipped by 5 bases and J by 0 bases; unmatched bases: 4. CDR1 and CDR2 (germline): SGHRS, YFSETQ. CDR3 DNA: TGCGCCAGCAGTCGTACTAGCGGGAGCTCCTACAATGAGCAGTTCTTC. Amino acids: CASSRTSGSSYNEQFF.

The chain is built from TRBV9 and TRBJ2-2; TRBD2 agrees at 8 bases. The CDR3 is 18 residues long. Germline V gives CDR1 SGDLS, CDR2 YYNGEE. With V trimmed by 0 bases and J by 1 base, 8 bases remained unmatched. The CDR3 region is CASSVEESSGGNTGELFF. Here the CDR3 DNA reads TGTGCCAGCAGCGTAGAAGAATCCAGCGGGGGGAACACCGGGGAGCTGTTTTTT.

This clone is medium-sized (0.01 to 0.1%). The chain carries TRBV21-1 and TRBJ2-7; TRBD2, the D gene given by the table, was not confirmed from the DNA. TRBV21-1 is a pseudogene. This CDR3 region has 13 residues. CDR3 region: CASSQTRSYEQYF. The CDR3 DNA sequence: TGTGCCAGCAGCCAGACTAGATCCTACGAGCAGTACTTC.

The CDR3 sequence: CASSGISPGEQFF. The CDR3 nucleotides are TGTGCCAGCAGTGGAATTTCCCCGGGTGAGCAGTTCTTC. The chain recombines TRBV2 with TRBJ2-1; D unclear. The germline gives CDR1 SNHLY, CDR2 FYNNEI. This CDR3 comprises 13 residues. V lost 4 bases and J 9 bases, leaving 13 bases between the germline ends. The full variable domain, its missing parts supplied by reference TRBV2 and TRBJ2-1, is EPEVTQTPSHQVTQMGQEVILRCVPISNHLYFYWYRQILGQKVEFLVSFYNNEISEKSEIFDDQFSVERPDGSNFTLKIRSTKLEDSAMYFCASSGISPGEQFFGPGTRLTVL.

By sample share, this clone is large. J is TRBJ2-7 and V is TRBV9; 14 bases fit TRBD2. Germline-derived CDR1 and CDR2 are SGDLS and YYNGEE. This CDR3 has 19 amino acids. V was clipped by 4 bases and J by 2 bases; unmatched bases: 14. The CDR3 sequence is CASSYGVGTSGSSTYEQYF. CDR3 coding DNA: TGTGCCAGCAGCTACGGGGTGGGGACTAGCGGGAGCTCAACCTACGAGCAGTACTTC.

The count of this clone is one. This chain uses TRBV6-5 with TRBJ2-3; TRBD1 matches 7 bases. With V trimmed by 6 bases and J by 1 base, 7 bases remained unmatched. Germline V gene lookup returns CDR1 MNHEY and CDR2 SVGAGI. CDR3 length: 15 amino acids. CDR3 in amino acids: CASRDRDRGTDTQYF. The CDR3 DNA reads TGTGCCAGCAGAGACAGGGACCGAGGCACAGATACGCAGTATTTT.

A few counts support this clone. The gene calls are TRBV6-1 and TRBJ2-1; 9 bases fit TRBD2. CDR3 length: 15 amino acids. V gave up 2 bases and J gave up 6 bases; unmatched junction bases: 5. Looked up from germline, CDR1 is MNHNS and CDR2 is SASEGT. CDR3 amino acids: CASSEQGLALNEQFF. DNA of the CDR3: TGTGCCAGCAGTGAACAAGGACTAGCGCTCAATGAGCAGTTCTTC.

This clone was seen a handful of times. The J gene is TRBJ2-7, the V gene TRBV12-5, with TRBD2 matching 8 bases. The CDR3 totals 14 residues. The junction had 9 bases not matched to a gene; V was cut back by 9 bases and J by 2 bases. Germline V gene sequence: CDR1 LGHNT, CDR2 FRNRAP. The CDR3 protein is CARGAGGRAYEQYF. The CDR3 nucleotides read TGTGCTAGGGGGGCGGGAGGTAGAGCCTACGAGCAGTACTTC. The whole variable domain, filled in from reference TRBV12-5 and TRBJ2-7, reads DARVTQTPRHKVTEMGQEVTMRCQPILGHNTVFWYRQTMMQGLELLAYFRNRAPLDDSGMPKDRFSAEMPDATLATLKIQPSEPRDSAVYFCARGAGGRAYEQYFGPGTRLTVT.

This clone was seen just once. The rearrangement links TRBV28 to TRBJ2-1, with 10 nucleotides matching TRBD2. The CDR3 totals 16 residues. CDR1 is MDHEN and CDR2 is SYDVKM in the germline V gene. Germline trimming cut 6 bases from V and 0 bases from J; bases unmatched to any gene: 5. CDR3 nucleotides: TGTGCCAGCAGGGGTCTAGCGGGAGACTCCTACAATGAGCAGTTCTTC. This gives the protein CASRGLAGDSYNEQFF. The whole variable domain, filled in from reference TRBV28 and TRBJ2-1, reads DVKVTQSSRYLVKRTGEKVFLECVQDMDHENMFWYRQDPGLGLRLIYFSYDVKMKEKGDIPEGYSVSREKKERFSLILESASTNQTSMYLCASRGLAGDSYNEQFFGPGTRLTVL.

This clone was recorded a few times. The rearrangement uses TRBV30 and TRBJ1-1; D remains ambiguous. The CDR3 runs to 14 residues. CDR1 is GTSNPN and CDR2 is SVGIG in the germline V gene (reference sequence). V lost 5 bases and J lost 1, with 14 bases in between. CDR3 sequence: CAWLPRASNTEAFF. DNA of the CDR3: TGTGCCTGGCTTCCCCGGGCTTCGAACACTGAAGCTTTCTTT.

The rearrangement uses TRBV7-2 and TRBJ2-5; 15 nucleotides align to TRBD2. Near its end, the DNA agrees better with TRBJ2-7, so the J call may be wrong. Germline lookup yields CDR1 SGHTA and CDR2 FQGNSA. This CDR3 spans 15 amino acids. CDR3 protein: CASSPGLAGGYEQYF. CDR3 in DNA: TGTGCCAGCAGCCCGGGACTAGCGGGAGGATACGAGCAGTACTTC.

V and J are TRBV7-2 and TRBJ2-5, with 8 bases matching TRBD2. Germline-derived CDR1 and CDR2 are SGHTA and FQGNSA. The CDR3 totals 16 residues. V gave up 2 bases and J gave up 6 bases; unmatched junction bases: 11. The CDR3 here is CASSLSGGTRVQTQYF. CDR3 nucleotide sequence: TGTGCCAGCAGCTTATCGGGGGGGACTAGAGTTCAGACCCAGTACTTC.